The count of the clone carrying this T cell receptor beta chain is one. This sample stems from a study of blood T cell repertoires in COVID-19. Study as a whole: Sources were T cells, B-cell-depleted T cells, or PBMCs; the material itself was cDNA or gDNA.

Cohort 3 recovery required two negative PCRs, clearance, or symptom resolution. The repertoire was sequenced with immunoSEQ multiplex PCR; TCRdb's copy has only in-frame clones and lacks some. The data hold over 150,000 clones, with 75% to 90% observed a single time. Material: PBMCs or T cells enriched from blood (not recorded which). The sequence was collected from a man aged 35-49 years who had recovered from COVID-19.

As DNA, the CDR3 is TGTGCCAGCAGCTCGACAGGGGGAGTTCAGCCCCAGCATTTT. Encoded protein: CASSSTGGVQPQHF. The genes are TRBV7-6 and TRBJ1-5; 9 positions agree with TRBD1. This CDR3 has 14 residues. Germline CDR1 and CDR2: SGHVS and FNYEAQ. With 4 bases clipped from V and 6 bases from J, the junction kept 4 bases outside the gene matches.